This is a list of T cell receptor beta chains from one sample in a study of identifying expanded T cells in peripheral blood. TCRdb keeps only in-frame clones here, not all; method: immunoSEQ multiplex PCR. The repertoire holds about 100,000 clones, with about 90% as singletons. Source material: blood. These receptors all come from a person between 18 and 69 years old in good health. Each CDR3 is given with its conserved first and last residue. The D gene is left open where the match is weak. Clone size is shown for a subset of rows, as once, few, many or a class of expanded clone.

v_gene	d_gene	j_gene	abundance	CDR3nt	CDR3aa
TRBV6-5	.	TRBJ1-6	.	TGTGCCAGCAGTGAACCGGGGCTAGACTCACCCCTCCACTTT	CASSEPGLDSPLHF
TRBV7-9	.	TRBJ1-3	.	TGTGCCAGCAGCTTATCTATCCGGGACAAAACGGACACCATATATTTT	CASSLSIRDKTDTIYF
TRBV7-2	.	TRBJ1-2	.	TGTGCCAGCAGCTATAGGGACGGAGGGGGCTACACCTTC	CASSYRDGGGYTF
TRBV7-8	TRBD1	TRBJ1-5	.	TGTGCCAGCAGCCTCCGACAGGGAAGGGGGTATAGCAATCAGCCCCAGCATTTT	CASSLRQGRGYSNQPQHF
TRBV5-1	TRBD1	TRBJ2-1	.	TGCGCCAGCAGTACTACAGGGGATTTGGATGAGCAGTTCTTC	CASSTTGDLDEQFF
TRBV9	TRBD1	TRBJ1-5	.	TGTGCCAGCAGCGTCGGACAGGGTTTAAGTCAGCCCCAGCATTTT	CASSVGQGLSQPQHF
TRBV11-3	TRBD2	TRBJ2-1	.	TGTGCCAGCTCACCGGGGGGAGTCACCTACAATGAGCAGTTCTTC	CASSPGGVTYNEQFF
TRBV30	TRBD1	TRBJ1-5	.	TGTGCCTGGAGCGCCCTGACAGGGACTCAGCCCCAGCATTTT	CAWSALTGTQPQHF
TRBV30	.	TRBJ1-6	.	TGTGCCTGGAGTTCATCTAGGGGACAATTACGATCACCCCTCCACTTT	CAWSSSRGQLRSPLHF
TRBV7-2	.	TRBJ1-5	.	TGTGCCAGCAGCTCCAACGGACAGAATAGCAATCAGCCCCAGCATTTT	CASSSNGQNSNQPQHF
TRBV7-2	TRBD2	TRBJ2-2	once	TGTGCCAGCAGCTTAGTAGCGGGAGCGAACACCGGGGAGCTGTTTTTT	CASSLVAGANTGELFF
TRBV19	.	TRBJ2-6	.	TGTGCCAGTATTCCCTCTGGGGCCAACGTCCTGACTTTC	CASIPSGANVLTF
TRBV19	.	TRBJ1-1	.	TGTGCCAGTAGTATTAACTCGAACACTGAAGCTTTCTTT	CASSINSNTEAFF
TRBV19	.	TRBJ1-2	.	TGTGCCAGTACCACAGACGACACCTATGGCTACACCTTC	CASTTDDTYGYTF
TRBV29-1	.	TRBJ1-5	.	TGCAGCGTTGTAGTAAGGGGAGGGTACAATCAGCCCCAGCATTTT	CSVVVRGGYNQPQHF
TRBV4-1	TRBD2	TRBJ2-1	.	TGCGCCAGCAGCCAAGGACTAGCGGTAGACAATGAGCAGTTCTTC	CASSQGLAVDNEQFF
TRBV5-6	.	TRBJ1-1	.	TGTGCCAGCAGCTTAGGCAGATTACTTGAAGCTTTCTTT	CASSLGRLLEAFF
TRBV6-6	.	TRBJ2-7	.	TGTGCCAGCAGTTCTAACCAGGGCCTCTCCTACGAGCAGTACTTC	CASSSNQGLSYEQYF
TRBV5-4	.	TRBJ1-2	.	TGTGCCAGCGGGGGGGCTTATGGCTACACCTTC	CASGGAYGYTF
TRBV9	.	TRBJ2-2	.	TGTGCCAGCAGCGTAGGTGCGAACACCGGGGAGCTGTTTTTT	CASSVGANTGELFF
TRBV6-5	.	TRBJ2-7	.	TGTGCCAGCAGTTATGCTTTTCGGGGTCTCGAGCAGTACTTC	CASSYAFRGLEQYF
TRBV15	TRBD1	TRBJ1-1	.	TGTGCCACCAGCAGAGTCTGGGCCAATTTAAGACAGGGGGGGAACACTGAAGCTTTCTTT	CATSRVWANLRQGGNTEAFF
TRBV6-1	TRBD1	TRBJ1-2	.	TGTGCCAGCAACCCCCGGGACAGGGGACACTATGGCTACACCTTC	CASNPRDRGHYGYTF
TRBV19	.	TRBJ2-2	.	TGTGCCAGTAGTACCATCCATTTGAACACCGGGGAGCTGTTTTTT	CASSTIHLNTGELFF
TRBV6-6	.	TRBJ2-5	.	TGTGCCAGCAGGAGGCAAGAGACCCAGTACTTC	CASRRQETQYF
TRBV6-4	TRBD1	TRBJ2-5	once	TGTGCCAGCCCCCGGACAGGGACGGTTGAGACCCAGTACTTC	CASPRTGTVETQYF
TRBV29-1	.	TRBJ2-2	.	TGCAGCGTTGAAGGGGGTAGTTCCGGGGAGCTGTTTTTT	CSVEGGSSGELFF
TRBV21-1	.	TRBJ1-1	.	TGTGCCAGCAGCAACAGGCCTAACACTGAAGCTTTCTTT	CASSNRPNTEAFF
TRBV5-1	.	TRBJ1-1	.	TGCGCCAGCAGGCAAGCGTTGGGCACTGAAGCTTTCTTT	CASRQALGTEAFF
TRBV19	.	TRBJ2-7	.	TGTGCCAGTAGTATAGCTGTCTTCTACGAGCAGTACTTC	CASSIAVFYEQYF
TRBV2	.	TRBJ1-1	.	TGTGCCAGCCGGGGCGAATTGAACACTGAAGCTTTCTTT	CASRGELNTEAFF
TRBV7-8	.	TRBJ1-4	.	TGTGCCAGCAGCCCTCGAGAGGGGCGGGAAAAACTGTTTTTT	CASSPREGREKLFF
TRBV5-6	.	TRBJ2-2	.	TGTGCCAGCAGCCCGGAGGCAGGGAGTATCACCGGGGAGCTGTTTTTT	CASSPEAGSITGELFF
TRBV5-1	.	TRBJ2-3	.	TGCGCCAGCAGTTTCCTTCCGGGGGCCACAGATACGCAGTATTTT	CASSFLPGATDTQYF
TRBV18	.	TRBJ1-4	many	TGTGCCAGCTCACCGCGGGAGAGCAGAAATGAAAAACTGTTTTTT	CASSPRESRNEKLFF
TRBV19	.	TRBJ2-3	.	TGTGCCAGTAGTAGGGGGGGGCGGACAGATACGCAGTATTTT	CASSRGGRTDTQYF
TRBV29-1	.	TRBJ2-4	.	TGCAGCGTTGACATGGGACCGGGCGTTCAGTACTTC	CSVDMGPGVQYF
TRBV6-1	.	TRBJ1-5	.	TGTGCCAGCAGTGAAGGCAGCGGGCTTGGCAATCAGCCCCAGCATTTT	CASSEGSGLGNQPQHF
TRBV19	.	TRBJ1-1	.	TGTGCCAGCAACGGGTGGACTGAAGCTTTCTTT	CASNGWTEAFF
TRBV6-4	TRBD1	TRBJ1-1	once	TGTGCCAGCACCAATCTCGGACAGGGGAACACTGAAGCTTTCTTT	CASTNLGQGNTEAFF
TRBV28	.	TRBJ1-5	.	TGTGCCAGCGTAGCCCAAACGGGACAGCCCCAGCATTTT	CASVAQTGQPQHF
TRBV5-6	.	TRBJ2-7	.	TGTGCCAGCAGCTTGTTTGCCTACGAGCAGTACTTC	CASSLFAYEQYF
TRBV28	.	TRBJ1-1	.	TGTGCCAGCAGTTCGGACCGACCAGACGCTTTCTTT	CASSSDRPDAFF
TRBV30	.	TRBJ1-1	.	TGTGCCTGGAGTGTAAAAGATCGGGGGGCGATCTCGGCTTTCTTT	CAWSVKDRGAISAFF
TRBV4-1	.	TRBJ2-1	once	TGCGCCAGCAGCCAAGATAAGGACTCCTACAATGAGCAGTTCTTC	CASSQDKDSYNEQFF
TRBV5-1	TRBD1	TRBJ2-5	.	TGCGCCAGCAGCAGGGGACAGACACAAGAGACCCAGTACTTC	CASSRGQTQETQYF
TRBV5-1	TRBD1	TRBJ2-6	.	TGCGCCACCCGGACAGGGGGCCTCTCTGGGGCCAACGTCCTGACTTTC	CATRTGGLSGANVLTF
TRBV19	.	TRBJ2-1	.	TGTGCCAGTAGTATCAACGGAGCCAGCTACAATGAGCAGTTCTTC	CASSINGASYNEQFF
TRBV10-3	TRBD1	TRBJ2-6	.	TGTGCCATCAGCGCACAGGGGACTGGGGCCAACGTCCTGACTTTC	CAISAQGTGANVLTF
TRBV5-5	TRBD2	TRBJ2-1	.	TGTGCCAGCAGACCCCGGCCTAGCGGGATTTATTCCTACAATGAGCAGTTCTTC	CASRPRPSGIYSYNEQFF